The 8 T cell receptor beta chains in this list originate from one sample, sequenced in a study of blood T cell repertoires in COVID-19. Sequenced by immunoSEQ multiplex PCR; TCRdb stores in-frame clones only, minus some. Of some 100,000 clones in the sample, about 90% were seen once. The sequenced sample was peripheral blood. These receptor sequences come from a human donor in a cohort sampled during active COVID-19.

The V call is TRBV7-3, the J call TRBJ1-1; no reliable D call. Germline assignment: CDR1 SGHTA and CDR2 FQGTGA. The CDR3 extends over 13 amino acids. Trimming removed 2 bases from V and 1 base from J, with 5 bases in between. In DNA form, the CDR3 reads TGTGCCAGCAGCTTACTAGGGAACACTGAAGCTTTCTTT. Amino acid sequence: CASSLLGNTEAFF.

The V gene is TRBV18, the J gene TRBJ1-1; 9 bases map to TRBD1. Looked up from germline, CDR1 is KGHSH and CDR2 is LQKENI. J lost 5 bases, V lost 3 bases, and 16 bases had no gene match. CDR3 length: 18 amino acids. CDR3 region: CASSPIHRDREEGTEAFF. CDR3 DNA: TGTGCCAGCTCACCCATCCACCGGGACAGGGAAGAGGGGACTGAAGCTTTCTTT.

This chain joins TRBV18 and TRBJ2-7; 10 bases are a match to TRBD2. The ends lost 3 bases at V and 5 bases at J; junction bases unmatched: 4. This CDR3 contains 14 residues. Germline CDR1 reads KGHSH; CDR2 reads LQKENI. The CDR3 DNA follows: TGTGCCAGCTCACCTCTAGCGGGAGATCACGAGCAGTACTTC. Translated, it gives CASSPLAGDHEQYF.

V usage is TRBV19 and J usage is TRBJ2-1; 7 bases are shared with TRBD2. Germline loops: CDR1 LNHDA, CDR2 SQIVND (reference sequence). J lost 2 bases, V lost 3 bases, and 4 bases had no gene match. CDR3 length: 15 amino acids. The CDR3 coding sequence is TGTGCCAGTAGTATGGGCGGGGGAGCCTACAATGAGCAGTTCTTC. It codes for CASSMGGGAYNEQFF.

The gene calls are TRBV27 and TRBJ1-5, with D possibly TRBD1 on 5 matching bases. Germline V gene data show CDR1 as MNHEY and CDR2 as SMNVEV (reference sequence). This CDR3 spans 14 amino acids. The V gene lost 8 bases and the J gene lost 0 bases, with 11 bases spanning the gap. The chain's CDR3 is CASSPTGSNQPQHF. The CDR3 DNA follows: TGTGCCAGCTCCCCCACAGGTAGCAATCAGCCCCAGCATTTT.

V and J are TRBV6-2 or TRBV6-3 and TRBJ2-1, with a weak D call TRBD1 (5 bases). V lost 6 bases, J lost 0 bases, and 18 bases lay in between. Germline CDR1 is MNHEY and CDR2 is SVGEGT. The CDR3 length is 17 residues. CDR3 region: CASSPTHDSFSYNEQFF. Here the CDR3 DNA reads TGTGCCAGCAGCCCTACCCACGACAGCTTCTCCTACAATGAGCAGTTCTTC.

V and J are TRBV5-6 and TRBJ2-6, with TRBD2 matching 10 bases. The CDR3 consists of 18 residues. With 2 bases clipped from V and 4 bases from J, the junction kept 9 bases outside the gene matches. Germline V lookup: CDR1 SGHDT, CDR2 YYEEEE. DNA of the CDR3: TGTGCCAGCAGCTTTGAACTAGCGGGACTATCCGGGGCCAACGTCCTGACTTTC. Translating it yields CASSFELAGLSGANVLTF.

The rearrangement uses TRBV19 and TRBJ2-7; 9 bases line up with TRBD2. This CDR3 has 15 residues. With V trimmed by 4 bases and J by 4 bases, 8 bases remained unmatched. CDR1 is LNHDA, CDR2 SQIVND, per germline (reference sequence). CDR3 amino acids: CASSTLAGVRYEQYF. The DNA for the CDR3 is TGTGCCAGTAGTACCTTAGCGGGAGTACGGTACGAGCAGTACTTC.